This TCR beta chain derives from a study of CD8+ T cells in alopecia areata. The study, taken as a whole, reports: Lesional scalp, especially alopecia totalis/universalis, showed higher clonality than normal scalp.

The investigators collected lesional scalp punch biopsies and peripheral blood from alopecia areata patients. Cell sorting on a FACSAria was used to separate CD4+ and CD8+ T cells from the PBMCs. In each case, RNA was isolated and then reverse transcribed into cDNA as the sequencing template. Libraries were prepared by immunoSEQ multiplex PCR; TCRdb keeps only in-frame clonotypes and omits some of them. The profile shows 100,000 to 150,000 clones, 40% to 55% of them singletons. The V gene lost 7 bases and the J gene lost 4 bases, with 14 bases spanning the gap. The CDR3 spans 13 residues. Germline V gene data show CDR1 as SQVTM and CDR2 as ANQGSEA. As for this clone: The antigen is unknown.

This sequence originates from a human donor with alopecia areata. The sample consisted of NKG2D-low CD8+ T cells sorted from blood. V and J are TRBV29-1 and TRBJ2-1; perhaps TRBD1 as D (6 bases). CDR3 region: CSANGQSYNEQFF. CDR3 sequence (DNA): TGCAGCGCAAACGGACAGTCATACAATGAGCAGTTCTTC.